This passage covers 22 T cell receptor beta chains from one sample sequenced in a study of cytomegalovirus exposure and HLA in healthy donors. Sequencing was performed with immunoSEQ multiplex PCR; in TCRdb, only in-frame clones are kept and a portion is missing. The sample consists of 140,000 to 150,000 clones, about 95% of them appearing once. Sequencing used PBMCs. These receptors originate from a man aged 18 to 35 in good health and CMV-seropositive.

The CDR3 loop is CASSHNRDRNEKLFF. The CDR3 bases are TGTGCCAGTAGTCACAACCGGGATAGAAATGAAAAACTGTTTTTT. The V and J genes are TRBV19 and TRBJ1-4; D gene uncertain. Germline V gene lookup returns CDR1 LNHDA and CDR2 SQIVND (reference sequence). The CDR3 sequence is 15 residues long. V was trimmed by 5 bases and J by 5 bases, leaving 15 bases between them.

The chain combines TRBV29-1 with TRBJ2-3; 7 bases fit TRBD2. V shed 1 base and J 4 bases; nucleotides not matched to a gene: 17. The CDR3 loop spans 18 amino acids. CDR1 is SQVTM, CDR2 ANQGSEA, per germline. This chain's CDR3 is CSVEVWGEGSSAADTQYF. As DNA, the CDR3 is TGCAGCGTTGAAGTTTGGGGGGAGGGCTCCTCTGCGGCAGATACGCAGTATTTT.

This sequence joins TRBV2 and TRBJ2-4, with D possibly matching TRBD2 (6 bases). This CDR3 spans 14 amino acids. The V end lost 3 bases, the J end lost 4 bases, and 10 bases lay between the germline ends. The germline CDR1 and CDR2 sequences are SNHLY and FYNNEI. CDR3 sequence reads: CASSDRRAKNIQYF. DNA of the CDR3: TGTGCCAGCAGTGACCGGAGGGCAAAAAACATTCAGTACTTC.

The chain employs TRBV5-6 and TRBJ1-5; the D gene is possibly TRBD1 (6 bases). Germline V lookup: CDR1 SGHDT, CDR2 YYEEEE. CDR3 length equals 15 residues. V dropped 4 bases and J dropped 0 bases, with 11 bases sitting between them. CDR3 residues: CASSRTEYSNQPQHF. The CDR3 coding sequence is TGTGCCAGCAGCAGGACAGAGTATAGCAATCAGCCCCAGCATTTT.

The gene calls are TRBV10-3 and TRBJ1-1, with 8 bases lining up with TRBD1. Germline V lookup: CDR1 ENHRY, CDR2 SYGVKD. The CDR3 is 15 amino acids. V shed 4 bases, J shed 5 bases, and the junction held 9 bases outside the gene matches. The CDR3 protein is CAISVNQQGVTEAFF. The CDR3, as DNA: TGTGCCATCAGTGTAAACCAACAGGGGGTTACTGAAGCTTTCTTT.

A word on this clone: Compared with germline, one end of the junction differs, possibly owing to a read error. The chain carries TRBV18 and TRBJ1-1, with 7 bases fitting TRBD1. The germline gives CDR1 KGHSH, CDR2 LQKENI. The CDR3 has 14 amino acids. The CDR3: CVSSHGQVGGEAFF. Written as DNA, the CDR3 is TGTGTCAGCTCCCACGGACAGGTGGGCGGAGAAGCTTTCTTT. Using reference TRBV18 and TRBJ1-1 for the parts outside the CDR3, the full variable domain is NAGVMQNPRHLVRRRGQEARLRCSPMKGHSHVYWYRQLPEEGLKFMVYLQKENIIDESGMPKERFSAEFPKEGPSILRIQQVVRGDSAAYFCVSSHGQVGGEAFFGQGTRLTVV.

The gene calls are TRBV4-1 and TRBJ2-7, with a weak D call TRBD1 (6 bases). Germline V gene lookup returns CDR1 MGHRA and CDR2 YSYEKL. The V end lost 1 base, the J end lost 1 base, and 8 bases lay between the germline ends. This CDR3 is 14 amino acids long. CDR3 nucleotides: TGCGCCAGCAGCCAAGCAGGACAGTCCTACGAGCAGTACTTC. It codes for CASSQAGQSYEQYF.

The chain couples TRBV6-1 to TRBJ1-2; 8 nucleotides line up with TRBD1. The germline V gene encodes CDR1 MNHNS and CDR2 SASEGT. J was trimmed by 3 bases and V by 4 bases; bases with no gene match: 1. The CDR3 loop spans 13 amino acids. Here the CDR3 DNA reads TGTGCCAGCAGTGTGACAGGGGACTATGGCTACACCTTC. Translation: CASSVTGDYGYTF.

The V and J genes are TRBV5-8 and TRBJ2-7; weak D call: TRBD1 (6 bases). The germline CDR1 and CDR2 sequences are SGHTS and YDEGEE. The CDR3 totals 15 residues. Trimming shortened V by 7 bases and J by 0 bases, and 17 bases separated the two germline ends. CDR3 coding DNA: TGTGCCAGCTTGGGGTACAGGGTGAGCTCCTACGAGCAGTACTTC. Translation: CASLGYRVSSYEQYF.

This chain connects TRBV15 to TRBJ2-7, with D maybe TRBD1 (5 bases). V was trimmed by 4 bases and J by 3 bases, leaving 10 bases between them. The CDR3 loop spans 13 amino acids. The germline V gene encodes CDR1 LNHNV and CDR2 YYDKDF (reference sequence). CDR3 DNA sequence: TGTGCCACCAGCAATAGACAGTTCTACGAGCAGTACTTC. Its protein is CATSNRQFYEQYF.

The chain uses TRBV5-1 and TRBJ1-3; D remains ambiguous. The CDR3 consists of 15 residues. From germline, CDR1 is SGHRS and CDR2 YFSETQ. The germline V and J ends were trimmed by 0 bases and 0 bases, with 7 bases remaining between them. The CDR3 region has the DNA TGCGCCAGCAGCTTGGGATCACTCTCTGGAAACACCATATATTTT. Encoded protein: CASSLGSLSGNTIYF.

This chain links TRBV6-4 with TRBJ1-2; 10 nucleotides line up with TRBD1. The CDR3 runs 16 residues. Germline V gives CDR1 MRHNA, CDR2 SNTAGT. Trimming cost V 7 bases and J 7 bases; bases outside gene matches: 15. The CDR3: CASITPGTGAFCGYTF. The CDR3 DNA follows: TGTGCCAGCATAACCCCCGGGACAGGGGCGTTCTGTGGCTACACCTTC.

About this clone: One junction end does not reproduce the germline sequence, and a read error may be involved. The chain is built from TRBV2 and TRBJ1-1; no firm D call. Germline values: CDR1 SNHLY, CDR2 FYNNEI. CDR3 length: 14 amino acids. Written as DNA, the CDR3 is TGTGCCAGCAGTGAAGGGCGGCCATTTAAACAACCCCCCTTT. Its protein is CASSEGRPFKQPPF.

V usage is TRBV19 and J usage is TRBJ2-5; perhaps TRBD1 as D (5 bases). CDR3 length: 15 residues. V was trimmed by 4 bases and J by 2 bases, leaving 14 bases between them. CDR1 is LNHDA, CDR2 SQIVND, per germline (reference sequence). The CDR3 sequence is CASSTSQVAQETQYF. DNA for the CDR3: TGTGCCAGTAGTACCTCACAGGTAGCTCAAGAGACCCAGTACTTC.

In regard to this clone: One end of the junction varies from germline; a read error may be responsible. Other DNA sequences in this specimen translate into the identical CDR3. The genes are TRBV2 and TRBJ1-1, with 7 positions matching TRBD1. The CDR3 runs to 14 residues. Germline V gene data show CDR1 as SNHLY and CDR2 as FYNNEI. The DNA of the CDR3 is TGTGCCAGCAGTGTGGTCCAGGGGGGCACTGAAGCTTTTTTT. Translating it yields CASSVVQGGTEAFF.

V and J are TRBV6-5 and TRBJ2-6, with 8 positions matching TRBD1. Germline V lookup: CDR1 MNHEY, CDR2 SVGAGI. V shed 0 bases, J shed 7 bases, and the junction held 2 bases outside the gene matches. CDR3 length: 15 residues. CDR3 bases: TGTGCCAGCAGTTACTCTGACAGGGGAGCCAACGTCCTGACTTTC. Residues: CASSYSDRGANVLTF.

The chain is built from TRBV7-2 and TRBJ2-5; 14 bases are shared with TRBD2. The trim removed 6 bases at V and 7 bases at J, leaving 7 bases unmatched. The CDR3 length is 15 residues. The germline CDR1 and CDR2 sequences are SGHTA and FQGNSA. CDR3 region: CASRLTSGRAGTQYF. DNA for the CDR3: TGTGCCAGCAGGCTGACTAGCGGGAGGGCGGGGACCCAGTACTTC.

The chain has TRBV2 and TRBJ2-3; D perhaps matches TRBD2 (6 bases). This CDR3 has 15 residues. Germline assignment: CDR1 SNHLY and CDR2 FYNNEI. V lost 7 bases to trimming and J lost 2 bases, with 16 bases between them. The CDR3 DNA follows: TGTGCCAGCAAGACTGGGACTCGAGACACAGATACGCAGTATTTT. Translation gives CASKTGTRDTDTQYF.

This sequence joins TRBV5-6 and TRBJ1-2; 9 bases are shared with TRBD1. Germline CDR1 reads SGHDT; CDR2 reads YYEEEE. The CDR3 has 13 residues. J was trimmed by 6 bases and V by 4 bases; bases with no gene match: 4. In DNA, the CDR3 is TGTGCCAGCAGCCTCCGACAGGGGGATGGCTACACCTTC. As protein: CASSLRQGDGYTF.

The chain links TRBV7-9 to TRBJ1-1; D gene ambiguous. From germline, CDR1 is SEHNR and CDR2 FQNEAQ (reference sequence). This CDR3 has 14 residues. V lost 5 bases and J 1 base, leaving 11 bases between the germline ends. This chain's CDR3 is CASSSQVANTEAFF. In DNA, the CDR3 is TGTGCCAGCAGCAGCCAGGTTGCGAACACTGAAGCTTTCTTT.

The gene calls are TRBV4-2 and TRBJ1-6, with D possibly TRBD1 on 6 matching bases. The length of the CDR3 is 14 residues. The germline CDR1 and CDR2 sequences are LGHNA and YNFKEQ. V was clipped by 0 bases and J by 10 bases, with 10 bases between them. This CDR3 is CASSQDTGWSPLHF. Written as DNA, the CDR3 is TGTGCCAGCAGCCAAGACACAGGGTGGTCACCCCTCCACTTT.

This rearrangement joins TRBV11-2 to TRBJ2-5; 9 bases are a match to TRBD2. Germline CDR1 reads SGHAT; CDR2 reads FQNNGV. J was trimmed by 2 bases and V by 5 bases; bases with no gene match: 9. The CDR3 extends over 16 amino acids. The CDR3 region has the DNA TGTGCCAGCAGCCCCAATGCGGGAGGGGGACAAGAGACCCAGTACTTC. It translates to CASSPNAGGGQETQYF.